This T cell receptor (beta chain) appears in the sequencing data of a study of CD8+CD57+ T cells in acquired aplastic anemia. Study summary: An average of about 3.2 ug of DNA was obtained from sorted CD4+ and CD8+ cells. Healthy donors gave 11 million or so reads on average for CD4+ cells.

Points from the study as a whole: Roughly 27 shared CD8+ CDR3s appeared highly expressed within patients' immunodominant clones.

The template used for profiling TCR beta VDJ and CDR3 was genomic DNA. TCRdb processed the reads anew with MiXCR; each CDR3 protein has one entry. The table lists 400,000 to 500,000 distinct CDR3 sequences, around 68% of them singletons. This clonotype has ten or more counts. Its antigen is as yet unknown. The germline V gene encodes CDR1 SGHNT and CDR2 YYREEE (reference sequence). There are 14 residues in the CDR3. Trimming took off 10 bases at V and 2 bases at J, with 18 bases between the two ends. This chain uses TRBV5-4 with TRBJ2-5; a weak D match, TRBD2 (6 bases). This TCR was recovered from a human donor in good health, serving as a control. The sequenced sample consisted of sorted CD4+, CD8+, or CD8+CD57+ T cells (not recorded which) from PBMCs. CDR3 sequence reads: CASLEGPRQETQYF. Written as DNA, the CDR3 is TGTGCCTCCTTGGAGGGCCCGAGACAAGAGACCCAGTACTTC.